One sample yielded the 20 T cell receptor beta chains listed below, sequenced in a study of blood T cell repertoires in COVID-19. Here immunoSEQ multiplex PCR was the method, and the copy in TCRdb shows in-frame clones only, minus some. This table has about 280,000 clones, approximately 88% appearing once. The sequenced sample was peripheral blood. All receptors come from a woman aged 40-49 years who had recovered from COVID-19.

The genes are TRBV28 and TRBJ1-5, with TRBD1 as a possible D gene (5 bases). CDR1 MDHEN and CDR2 SYDVKM come from the germline V gene. The CDR3 extends over 15 amino acids. V lost 6 bases and J 4 bases, leaving 16 bases between the germline ends. CDR3 residues: CASRRQGGGNQPQHF. For the CDR3, the DNA is TGTGCCAGCAGACGTCAGGGTGGGGGGAATCAGCCCCAGCATTTT.

This clone appeared a single time. In nucleotides, the CDR3 is TGTGCCAGCAGTGGAAAGGGACTTAACACCGGGGAGCTGTTTTTT. Protein sequence: CASSGKGLNTGELFF. The rearrangement uses TRBV2 and TRBJ2-2, with D perhaps matching TRBD2 (6 bases). CDR1 and CDR2 (germline): SNHLY, FYNNEI. The V end lost 4 bases, the J end lost 2 bases, and 11 bases lay between the germline ends. CDR3 length: 15 amino acids.

The chain combines TRBV5-4 with TRBJ1-2; D gene unclear. V lost 6 bases and J lost 4, with 25 bases in between. CDR3 size: 17 residues. Germline V lookup: CDR1 SGHNT, CDR2 YYREEE (reference sequence). For the CDR3, the DNA is TGTGCCAGCACCGAGGGTTCCAGTGATTTCGTGGGCTATGGCTACACCTTC. Translated: CASTEGSSDFVGYGYTF.

V usage is TRBV27 and J usage is TRBJ2-3, with 10 bases that match TRBD2. CDR3 length equals 16 residues. Germline CDR1 and CDR2: MNHEY and SMNVEV (reference sequence). With V trimmed by 3 bases and J by 4 bases, 7 bases remained unmatched. The chain's CDR3 is CASSLRLAGVADTQYF. The CDR3 bases are TGTGCCAGCAGTTTGCGGCTAGCGGGAGTCGCAGATACGCAGTATTTT.

The genes are TRBV24-1 and TRBJ2-3; tentative D call: TRBD1 (5 bases). This CDR3 spans 17 amino acids. V was clipped by 4 bases and J by 0 bases, with 16 bases between them. CDR1 KGHDR and CDR2 SFDVKD come from the germline V gene. The CDR3 sequence is CATSDGRGAASTDTQYF. The CDR3 DNA reads as TGTGCCACCAGTGACGGGCGTGGGGCGGCAAGCACAGATACGCAGTATTTT.

Regarding this clone: The junction differs from germline at one of its ends, possibly a read error. The chain links TRBV2 to TRBJ2-5; possibly TRBD1 for D (5 bases). This CDR3 has 15 residues. CDR1 is SNHLY, CDR2 FYNNEI, per germline. CDR3 sequence: CASSSSRVVQGTQYF. The CDR3 DNA is TGTGCCAGCAGTTCAAGCAGGGTAGTTCAAGGGACCCAGTACTTC. Variable domain in full (rest from reference TRBV2 and TRBJ2-5): EPEVTQTPSHQVTQMGQEVILRCVPISNHLYFYWYRQILGQKVEFLVSFYNNEISEKSEIFDDQFSVERPDGSNFTLKIRSTKLEDSAMYFCASSSSRVVQGTQYFGPGTRLLVL.

J is TRBJ2-2 and V is TRBV5-6, with 8 bases that match TRBD1. Germline V gene sequence: CDR1 SGHDT, CDR2 YYEEEE. CDR3 size: 16 residues. After removal of 4 bases from V and 4 bases from J, the junction contained 9 bases not matched to a gene. The CDR3 nucleotides are TGTGCCAGCAGCCCTTACAGGGGGTCAGCCACCGGGGAGCTGTTTTTT. Amino acid sequence: CASSPYRGSATGELFF. The complete variable domain, with remaining parts taken from reference TRBV5-6 and TRBJ2-2, reads DAGVTQSPTHLIKTRGQQVTLRCSPKSGHDTVSWYQQALGQGPQFIFQYYEEEERQRGNFPDRFSGHQFPNYSSELNVNALLLGDSALYLCASSPYRGSATGELFFGEGSRLTVL.

The chain recombines TRBV10-3 with TRBJ2-1; D might be TRBD2 (5 bases). This CDR3 comprises 13 residues. Trimming shortened V by 4 bases and J by 4 bases, and 8 bases separated the two germline ends. Germline V lookup: CDR1 ENHRY, CDR2 SYGVKD. The CDR3 coding sequence is TGTGCCATCAGTGTCAGCGGATACAATGAGCAGTTCTTC. Its protein product is CAISVSGYNEQFF.

V gene TRBV30 combines with J gene TRBJ2-7, with D possibly TRBD2 on 7 matching bases. The CDR3 has 14 amino acids. V was cut by 6 bases and J by 4 bases, with 19 bases left in between. Per germline, CDR1 GTSNPN and CDR2 SVGIG (reference sequence). The DNA of the CDR3 is TGTGCCTGTCCGGGAGGCAGGGGAGGATACGAGCAGTACTTC. This encodes CACPGGRGGYEQYF.

The genes are TRBV16 and TRBJ1-1; D call uncertain. Germline V CDR1 and CDR2: KGHSY, FQNENV. V was trimmed by 3 bases and J by 4 bases, leaving 15 bases between them. The CDR3 is made up of 15 amino acids. The CDR3 DNA reads as TGTGCCAGCAGCCATTTAGTACGGGAGCGCACTGAAGCTTTCTTT. This codes for CASSHLVRERTEAFF.

This chain connects TRBV6-5 to TRBJ1-1; 7 bases are a match to TRBD1. CDR3 length: 15 amino acids. V shed 6 bases, J shed 1 base, and the junction held 8 bases outside the gene matches. Germline V lookup: CDR1 MNHEY, CDR2 SVGAGI. CDR3 coding DNA: TGTGCCAGCAGACAAGGACAGGCCGGGAACACTGAAGCTTTCTTT. This gives the protein CASRQGQAGNTEAFF.

The rearrangement uses TRBV11-1 and TRBJ2-3, with 7 positions matching TRBD2. The V gene's germline CDR1 is SGHAT and CDR2 FQDESV (reference sequence). V shed 5 bases, J shed 0 bases, and the junction held 8 bases outside the gene matches. There are 16 residues in the CDR3. CDR3 in DNA: TGTGCCAGCAGCCCCTTAGCGGGCCTGAGCACAGATACGCAGTATTTT. This translates into CASSPLAGLSTDTQYF.

This CDR3 is CASSLGTDIYGYTF. In DNA, the CDR3 is TGTGCCAGCAGTTTAGGAACAGATATCTATGGCTACACCTTC. This chain joins TRBV28 and TRBJ1-2, with no clear D. The V gene's germline CDR1 is MDHEN and CDR2 SYDVKM. The V and J ends lost 2 bases and 4 bases respectively, with 11 bases between them. This CDR3 region has 14 residues.

The rearrangement joins TRBV30 to TRBJ2-5; D is undetermined. The V gene lost 0 bases and the J gene lost 4 bases, with 9 bases spanning the gap. The length of the CDR3 is 13 residues. Germline V gene lookup returns CDR1 GTSNPN and CDR2 SVGIG (reference sequence). The CDR3 DNA reads as TGTGCCTGGAGTGTTATGGCAGGAGAGACCCAGTACTTC. Its translation is CAWSVMAGETQYF.

In this sample, this clone turned up a few times. The V gene is TRBV7-8, the J gene TRBJ1-1, with D unresolved. CDR1 and CDR2 (germline): SGHVS, FQNEAQ. V was clipped by 1 base and J by 5 bases, with 5 bases between them. CDR3 length: 12 residues. CDR3: CASSLGRTEAFF. In nucleotides, the CDR3 is TGTGCCAGCAGCTTAGGGAGGACTGAAGCTTTCTTT.

This clone occurred a few times. The J gene is TRBJ2-5, the V gene TRBV5-1; 7 bases align to TRBD1. The junction had 2 bases not matched to a gene; V was cut back by 4 bases and J by 2 bases. The CDR3 covers 13 residues. Germline V gene data show CDR1 as SGHRS and CDR2 as YFSETQ. The CDR3 region is CASSQQGQETQYF. The DNA for the CDR3 is TGCGCCAGCAGCCAACAGGGGCAAGAGACCCAGTACTTC.

The chain has TRBV5-5 and TRBJ1-1; D remains unclear. The V gene lost 5 bases and the J gene lost 0 bases, with 8 bases spanning the gap. This CDR3 region has 13 residues. CDR1 and CDR2 from the germline V gene are SGHKS and YYEKEE (reference sequence). Here the CDR3 DNA reads TGTGCCAGCAGTGTGGGAGTGAACACTGAAGCTTTCTTT. This sequence encodes CASSVGVNTEAFF.

The rearrangement uses TRBV30 and TRBJ2-7, with TRBD1 matching 9 bases. Per germline, CDR1 GTSNPN and CDR2 SVGIG (reference sequence). V lost 1 base to trimming and J lost 4 bases; unmatched junction nucleotides: 2. The CDR3 sequence is 13 residues long. The CDR3: CAWSAGQGYEQYF. DNA of the CDR3: TGTGCCTGGAGTGCAGGACAGGGGTACGAGCAGTACTTC.

This rearrangement joins TRBV10-3 to TRBJ2-7, with 8 bases that match TRBD2. This CDR3 region has 16 residues. The germline gives CDR1 ENHRY, CDR2 SYGVKD. Unmatched junction bases numbered 7, after V lost 3 bases and J lost 0 bases. CDR3 sequence: CAISERGGGSSYEQYF. CDR3 DNA: TGTGCCATCAGTGAACGGGGGGGAGGGAGCTCCTACGAGCAGTACTTC.

CDR3 in amino acids: CAWRQGLDTEAFF. The CDR3 DNA is TGTGCCTGGAGACAGGGGTTGGACACTGAAGCTTTCTTT. V usage is TRBV30 and J usage is TRBJ1-1; the match to TRBD1 covers 7 bases. The CDR3 contains 13 residues. CDR1 and CDR2 from the germline V gene are GTSNPN and SVGIG (reference sequence). After removal of 3 bases from V and 3 bases from J, the junction contained 4 bases not matched to a gene.